This is a list of T cell receptor beta chains from one sample in a study of T cell repertoires in cytomegalovirus infection. For these receptors, no antigen is known. TCRdb itself ran the reads through MiXCR, one entry per CDR3 protein. The table shows some 940,000 distinct CDR3 sequences, with under 40% occurring only once. The material sequenced was cultured CD8+ T cells from PBMCs, taken from culture after CMV antigen stimulation. Receptors were obtained from a human donor in good health (CMV status not recorded). Some clones in this sample may be carry-over from other donors' samples. CDR3s include the opening cysteine and the closing phenylalanine or tryptophan. The order of the fields is clone size, J gene, D gene, V gene, CDR3 protein, CDR3 DNA. A D gene is named only where the DNA matches it firmly. Size is omitted from some rows. Given values are once, few, many or a class for expanded clones.

NA TRBJ2-3 TRBD2 TRBV4-1 CASSWGGGAGDTQYF TGCGCCAGCTCCTGGGGCGGGGGGGCCGGAGATACGCAGTATTTT
few TRBJ2-7 TRBD2 TRBV20-1 CSAWTSSEYEQYF TGCAGTGCCTGGACTAGCTCAGAGTACGAGCAGTACTTC
NA TRBJ2-7 NA TRBV27 CASSLLLGNEQYF TGTGCCAGCAGTTTATTGCTCGGCAACGAGCAGTACTTC
NA TRBJ2-7 NA TRBV7-9 CVSSLLATNRGEQYF TGTGTCAGCAGCTTACTGGCGACCAACCGCGGCGAGCAGTACTTC
few TRBJ2-7 NA TRBV7-9 CASSLVNRDYEQYF TGTGCCAGCAGCTTAGTGAACAGAGACTACGAGCAGTACTTC
once TRBJ2-7 TRBD1 TRBV7-9 CASSLDHQGQGSYEQYF TGTGCCAGCAGCTTAGATCATCAGGGACAGGGCTCCTACGAGCAGTACTTC
NA TRBJ1-2 TRBD1 TRBV14 CASSQGWGDREYGYTF TGTGCCAGCAGCCAAGGGTGGGGCGACAGGGAGTATGGCTACACCTTC
NA TRBJ2-1 NA TRBV19 CASSIVEGSYNEQFF TGTGCCAGTAGTATTGTCGAGGGCTCCTACAATGAGCAGTTCTTC
few TRBJ1-5 NA TRBV27 CASSLSVGVWQPQHF TGTGCCAGCAGTTTATCGGTGGGGGTGTGGCAGCCCCAGCATTTT
few TRBJ2-7 NA TRBV7-6 CASSSRSGADVRSYEQYF TGTGCCAGCAGCTCAAGATCCGGGGCGGACGTGAGGTCCTACGAGCAGTACTTC